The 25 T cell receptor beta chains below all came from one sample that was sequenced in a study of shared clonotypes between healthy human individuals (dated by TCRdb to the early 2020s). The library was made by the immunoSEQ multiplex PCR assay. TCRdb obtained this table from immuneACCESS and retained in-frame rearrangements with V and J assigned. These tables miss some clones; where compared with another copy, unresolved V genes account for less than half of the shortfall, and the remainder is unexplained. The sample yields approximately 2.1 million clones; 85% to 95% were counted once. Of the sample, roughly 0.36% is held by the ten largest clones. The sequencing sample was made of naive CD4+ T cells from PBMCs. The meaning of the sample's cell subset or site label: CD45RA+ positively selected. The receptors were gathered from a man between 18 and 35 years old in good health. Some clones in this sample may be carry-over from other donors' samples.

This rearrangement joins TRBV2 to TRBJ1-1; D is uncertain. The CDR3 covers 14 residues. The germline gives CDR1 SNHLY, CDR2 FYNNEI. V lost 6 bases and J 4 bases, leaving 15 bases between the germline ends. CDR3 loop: CASSYTGGVTEAFF. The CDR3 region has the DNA TGTGCCAGCAGCTACACCGGAGGAGTCACTGAAGCTTTCTTT.

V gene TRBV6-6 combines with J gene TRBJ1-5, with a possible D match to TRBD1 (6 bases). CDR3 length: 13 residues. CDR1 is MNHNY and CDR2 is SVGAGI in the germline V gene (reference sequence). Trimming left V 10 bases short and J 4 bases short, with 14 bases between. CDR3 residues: CAIGQQLNQPQHF. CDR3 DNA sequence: TGTGCCATCGGACAGCAACTAAATCAGCCCCAGCATTTT.

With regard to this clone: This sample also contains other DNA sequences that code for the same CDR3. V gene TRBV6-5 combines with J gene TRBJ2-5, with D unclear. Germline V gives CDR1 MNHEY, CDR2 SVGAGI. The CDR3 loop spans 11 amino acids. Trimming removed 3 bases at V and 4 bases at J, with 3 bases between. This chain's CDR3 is CASSYRETQYF. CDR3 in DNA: TGTGCCAGCAGTTATAGAGAGACCCAGTACTTC.

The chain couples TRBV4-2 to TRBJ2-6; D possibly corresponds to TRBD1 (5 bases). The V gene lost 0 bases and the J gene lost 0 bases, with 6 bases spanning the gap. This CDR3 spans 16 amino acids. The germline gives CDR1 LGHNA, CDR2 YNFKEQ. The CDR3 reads CASSQDQGSGANVLTF. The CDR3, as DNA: TGTGCCAGCAGCCAAGATCAGGGCTCTGGGGCCAACGTCCTGACTTTC.

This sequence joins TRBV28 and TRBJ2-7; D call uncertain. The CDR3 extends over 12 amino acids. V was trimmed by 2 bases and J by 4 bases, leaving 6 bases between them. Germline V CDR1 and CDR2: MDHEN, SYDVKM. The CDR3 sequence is CASSLMPYEQYF. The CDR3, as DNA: TGTGCCAGCAGTTTAATGCCGTACGAGCAGTACTTC. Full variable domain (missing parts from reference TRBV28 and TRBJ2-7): DVKVTQSSRYLVKRTGEKVFLECVQDMDHENMFWYRQDPGLGLRLIYFSYDVKMKEKGDIPEGYSVSREKKERFSLILESASTNQTSMYLCASSLMPYEQYFGPGTRLTVT.

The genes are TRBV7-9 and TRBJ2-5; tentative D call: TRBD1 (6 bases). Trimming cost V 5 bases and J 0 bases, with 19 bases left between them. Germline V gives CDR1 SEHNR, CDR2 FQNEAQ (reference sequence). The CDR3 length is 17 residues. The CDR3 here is CASSPLGAPRYQETQYF. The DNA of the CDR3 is TGTGCCAGCAGCCCCTTGGGGGCGCCCCGGTACCAAGAGACCCAGTACTTC.

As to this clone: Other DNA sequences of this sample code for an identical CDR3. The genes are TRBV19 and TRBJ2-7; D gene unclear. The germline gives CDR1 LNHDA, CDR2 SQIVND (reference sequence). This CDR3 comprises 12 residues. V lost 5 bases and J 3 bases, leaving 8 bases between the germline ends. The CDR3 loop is CASSQLGYEQYF. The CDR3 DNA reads TGTGCCAGTAGTCAGTTGGGCTACGAGCAGTACTTC.

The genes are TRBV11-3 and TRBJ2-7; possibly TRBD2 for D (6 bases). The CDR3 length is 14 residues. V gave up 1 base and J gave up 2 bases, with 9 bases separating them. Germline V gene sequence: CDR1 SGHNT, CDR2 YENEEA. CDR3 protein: CASSLAGRTYEQYF. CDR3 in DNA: TGTGCCAGCAGCTTAGCCGGGAGAACCTACGAGCAGTACTTC. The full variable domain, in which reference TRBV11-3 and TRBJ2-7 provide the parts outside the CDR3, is EAGVVQSPRYKIIEKKQPVAFWCNPISGHNTLYWYLQNLGQGPELLIRYENEEAVDDSQLPKDRFSAERLKGVDSTLKIQPAELGDSAVYLCASSLAGRTYEQYFGPGTRLTVT.

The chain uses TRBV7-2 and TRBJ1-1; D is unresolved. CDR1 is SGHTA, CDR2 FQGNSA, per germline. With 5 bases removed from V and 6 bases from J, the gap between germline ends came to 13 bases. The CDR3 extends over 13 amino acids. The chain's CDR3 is CASSPISVPEAFF. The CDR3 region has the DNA TGTGCCAGCAGCCCCATATCAGTCCCTGAAGCTTTCTTT.

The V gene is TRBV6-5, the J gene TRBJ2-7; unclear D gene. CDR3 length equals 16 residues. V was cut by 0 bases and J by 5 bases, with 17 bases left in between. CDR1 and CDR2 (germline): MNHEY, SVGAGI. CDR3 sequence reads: CASSYSFEFWGNEQYF. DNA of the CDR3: TGTGCCAGCAGTTACTCGTTCGAATTTTGGGGTAACGAGCAGTACTTC.

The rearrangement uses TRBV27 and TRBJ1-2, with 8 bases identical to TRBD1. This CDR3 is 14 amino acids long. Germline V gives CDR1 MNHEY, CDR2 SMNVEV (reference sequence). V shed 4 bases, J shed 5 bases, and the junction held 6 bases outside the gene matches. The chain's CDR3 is CASSSYDRGYGYTF. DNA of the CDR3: TGTGCCAGCAGTTCCTATGACAGGGGATATGGCTACACCTTC.

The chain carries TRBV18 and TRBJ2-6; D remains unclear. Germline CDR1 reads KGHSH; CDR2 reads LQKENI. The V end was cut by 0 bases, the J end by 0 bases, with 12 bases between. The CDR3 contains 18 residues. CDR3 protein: CASSPPSGYTSGANVLTF. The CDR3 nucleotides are TGTGCCAGCTCACCACCATCCGGGTATACCTCTGGGGCCAACGTCCTGACTTTC.

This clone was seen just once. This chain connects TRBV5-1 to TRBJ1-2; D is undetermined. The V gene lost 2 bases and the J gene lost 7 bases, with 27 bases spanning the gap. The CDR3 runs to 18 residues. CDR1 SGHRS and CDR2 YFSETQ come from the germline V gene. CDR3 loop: CASSFESRPNRGGSGYTF. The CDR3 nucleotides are TGCGCCAGCAGCTTTGAGTCCCGACCAAACCGGGGAGGCTCTGGCTACACCTTC.

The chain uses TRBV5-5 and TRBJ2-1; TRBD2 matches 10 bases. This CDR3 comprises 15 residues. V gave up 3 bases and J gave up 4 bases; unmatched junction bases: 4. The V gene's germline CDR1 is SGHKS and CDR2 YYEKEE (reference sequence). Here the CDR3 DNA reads TGTGCCAGCAGCTCGGGACTAGCGACGTACAATGAGCAGTTCTTC. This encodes CASSSGLATYNEQFF.

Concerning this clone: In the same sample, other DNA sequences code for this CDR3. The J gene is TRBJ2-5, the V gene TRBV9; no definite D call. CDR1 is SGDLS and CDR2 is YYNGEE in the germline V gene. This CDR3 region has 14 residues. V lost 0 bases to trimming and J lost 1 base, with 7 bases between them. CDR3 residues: CASSVGGVQETQYF. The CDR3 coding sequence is TGTGCCAGCAGCGTAGGTGGAGTCCAAGAGACCCAGTACTTC.

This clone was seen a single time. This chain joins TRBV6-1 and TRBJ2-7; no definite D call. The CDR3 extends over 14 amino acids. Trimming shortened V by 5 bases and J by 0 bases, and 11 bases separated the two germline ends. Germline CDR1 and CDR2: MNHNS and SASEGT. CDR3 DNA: TGTGCCAGCAGTTTCAATAGCTTCTCCTACGAGCAGTACTTC. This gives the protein CASSFNSFSYEQYF.

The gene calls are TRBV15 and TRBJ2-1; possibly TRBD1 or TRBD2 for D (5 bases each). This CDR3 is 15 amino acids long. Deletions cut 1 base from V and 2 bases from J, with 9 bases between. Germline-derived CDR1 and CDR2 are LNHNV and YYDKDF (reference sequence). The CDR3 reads CATSRVGTAYNEQFF. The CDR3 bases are TGTGCCACCAGCAGAGTCGGGACGGCCTACAATGAGCAGTTCTTC.

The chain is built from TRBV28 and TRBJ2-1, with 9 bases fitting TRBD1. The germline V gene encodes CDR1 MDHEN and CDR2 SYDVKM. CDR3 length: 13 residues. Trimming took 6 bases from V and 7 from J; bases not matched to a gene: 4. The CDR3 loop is CASSPGTGNEQFF. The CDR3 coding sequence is TGTGCCAGCAGCCCCGGGACAGGGAATGAGCAGTTCTTC.

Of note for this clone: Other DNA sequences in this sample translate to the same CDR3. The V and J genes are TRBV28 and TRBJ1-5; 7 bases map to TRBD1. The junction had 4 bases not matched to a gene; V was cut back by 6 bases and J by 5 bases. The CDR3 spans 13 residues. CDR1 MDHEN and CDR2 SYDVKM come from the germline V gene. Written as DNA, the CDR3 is TGTGCCAGCAGGCGACAGGGTGATCAGCCCCAGCATTTT. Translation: CASRRQGDQPQHF.

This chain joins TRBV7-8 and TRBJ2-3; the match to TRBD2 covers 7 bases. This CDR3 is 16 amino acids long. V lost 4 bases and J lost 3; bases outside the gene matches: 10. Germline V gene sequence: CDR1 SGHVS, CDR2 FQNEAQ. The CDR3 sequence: CASSSSRGGRTDTQYF. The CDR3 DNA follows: TGTGCCAGCAGCTCGAGCCGCGGCGGGAGAACAGATACGCAGTATTTT.

The CDR3 region is CASSSAGTGNTIYF. CDR3 coding DNA: TGTGCCAGCAGTTCCGCGGGAACGGGAAACACCATATATTTT. The rearrangement joins TRBV27 to TRBJ1-3; D is unclear. The germline V gene has CDR1 MNHEY and CDR2 SMNVEV (reference sequence). V lost 4 bases, J lost 4 bases, and 11 bases lay in between. The CDR3 runs to 14 residues.

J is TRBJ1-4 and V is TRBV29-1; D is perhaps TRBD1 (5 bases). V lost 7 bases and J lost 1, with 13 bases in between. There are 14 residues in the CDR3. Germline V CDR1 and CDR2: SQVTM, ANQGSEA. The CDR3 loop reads CSAKWRGTNEKLFF. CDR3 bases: TGCAGCGCCAAATGGAGGGGAACTAATGAAAAACTGTTTTTT.

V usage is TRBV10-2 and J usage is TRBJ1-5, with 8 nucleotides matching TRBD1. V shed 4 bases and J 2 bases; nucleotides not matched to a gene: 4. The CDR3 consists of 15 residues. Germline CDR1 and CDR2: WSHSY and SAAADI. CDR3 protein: CASSVAGQGNQPQHF. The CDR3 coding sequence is TGCGCCAGCAGTGTAGCGGGACAGGGCAATCAGCCCCAGCATTTT.

CDR3 amino acids: CASRPWAGDGNTIYF. The CDR3 region has the DNA TGTGCCAGCAGACCCTGGGCAGGGGATGGAAACACCATATATTTT. The chain joins TRBV6-1 to TRBJ1-3, with a weak D call TRBD1 (6 bases). V lost 6 bases and J 3 bases, leaving 15 bases between the germline ends. CDR1 MNHNS and CDR2 SASEGT come from the germline V gene. CDR3 size: 15 residues.

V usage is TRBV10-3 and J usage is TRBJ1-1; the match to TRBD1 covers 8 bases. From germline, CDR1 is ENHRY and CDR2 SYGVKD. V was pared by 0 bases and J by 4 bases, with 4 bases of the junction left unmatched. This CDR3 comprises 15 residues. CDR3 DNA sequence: TGTGCCATCAGTGAGTCGACAGGGGAGACCACTGAAGCTTTCTTT. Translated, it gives CAISESTGETTEAFF.